This passage covers 13 T cell receptor beta chains from one sample sequenced in a study of blood T cell repertoires in COVID-19. Generated by immunoSEQ multiplex PCR, the TCRdb table keeps only in-frame clones and is missing some. This sample has 100,000 to 150,000 clones, with roughly 69% found just once. The sequencing sample was made of peripheral blood. All receptors come from a woman in her 70s with acute or convalescent COVID-19.

The genes are TRBV4-3 and TRBJ1-2; no reliable D call. Trimming cost V 0 bases and J 2 bases, with 10 bases left between them. Germline loops: CDR1 LGHNA, CDR2 YSLEER. The CDR3 spans 15 residues. The CDR3 is CASSQDRLRNYGYTF. The CDR3 bases are TGCGCCAGCAGCCAAGATCGACTCCGGAACTATGGCTACACCTTC.

This clone was seen a handful of times. This chain links TRBV19 with TRBJ1-2; D perhaps matches TRBD1 (5 bases). The CDR3 extends over 14 amino acids. Looked up from germline, CDR1 is LNHDA and CDR2 is SQIVND (reference sequence). The V and J ends lost 3 bases and 4 bases respectively, with 12 bases between them. CDR3 loop: CASSIRRGSYGYTF. CDR3 coding DNA: TGTGCCAGTAGTATCCGCCGGGGGTCCTATGGCTACACCTTC.

The V gene is TRBV5-1, the J gene TRBJ2-7; 9 nucleotides line up with TRBD1. The CDR3 is 16 residues long. Unmatched junction bases numbered 13, after V lost 3 bases and J lost 6 bases. Germline CDR1 and CDR2: SGHRS and YFSETQ. The CDR3 spells CASSSGRDRVVGEQYF. The CDR3 DNA reads as TGCGCCAGCAGCTCGGGCCGGGACAGGGTGGTTGGCGAGCAGTACTTC.

This clone was observed at least ten times. The V and J genes are TRBV30 and TRBJ2-7; TRBD1 might be the D (6 bases). Germline V gene lookup returns CDR1 GTSNPN and CDR2 SVGIG (reference sequence). Trimming removed 5 bases from V and 5 bases from J, with 16 bases in between. This CDR3 comprises 13 residues. This chain's CDR3 is CAWADSSEHEQYF. The CDR3 nucleotides read TGTGCCTGGGCGGACAGCTCCGAGCACGAGCAGTACTTC.

The chain couples TRBV19 to TRBJ2-1; TRBD1 agrees at 11 bases. This CDR3 is 14 amino acids long. Trimming removed 6 bases from V and 5 bases from J; junction bases left unmatched: 3. Per the germline V gene, CDR1 is LNHDA and CDR2 is SQIVND (reference sequence). The CDR3 loop reads CASRDRGQNNEQFF. The CDR3, as DNA: TGTGCCAGTAGGGACAGGGGGCAGAACAATGAGCAGTTCTTC.

A single count supports this clone. One end of the junction does not line up with germline, which may come from a read error. CDR3 nucleotides: TGTGCCAGCACCTTAGCGGGGGGTAGGACAGATACGCAGTATTTT. Amino acid sequence: CASTLAGGRTDTQYF. V gene TRBV7-2 combines with J gene TRBJ2-3; 10 bases line up with TRBD2. The CDR3 runs to 15 residues. Germline CDR1 reads SGHTA; CDR2 reads FQGNSA.

The CDR3 protein is CASSPDPRQGNTEAFF. The DNA of the CDR3 is TGTGCCAGCTCACCAGATCCGAGACAGGGCAACACTGAAGCTTTCTTT. The V call is TRBV18, the J call TRBJ1-1, with 7 positions matching TRBD1. The length of the CDR3 is 16 residues. Trimming took 2 bases from V and 2 from J; bases not matched to a gene: 8. The germline V gene encodes CDR1 KGHSH and CDR2 LQKENI.

This clone was found a few times. J is TRBJ2-1 and V is TRBV5-4; 11 bases are shared with TRBD2. CDR1 is SGHNT, CDR2 YYREEE, per germline (reference sequence). V lost 1 base and J lost 6; bases outside the gene matches: 9. The CDR3 runs to 17 residues. The CDR3 reads CASSLMTSGVTLNEQFF. CDR3 nucleotide sequence: TGTGCCAGCAGCTTGATGACTAGCGGGGTAACACTCAATGAGCAGTTCTTC.

In this sample, this clone turned up once. The genes are TRBV12-3 or TRBV12-4 and TRBJ1-6; 7 bases fit TRBD1. The CDR3 is 13 residues long. Unmatched junction bases numbered 4, after V lost 5 bases and J lost 9 bases. For the CDR3, the DNA is TGTGCCAGCAGTCGAGAGGGGGCTTCACCCCTCCACTTT. Translating it yields CASSREGASPLHF.

This clone was seen more than once but under ten times. The chain is built from TRBV2 and TRBJ1-1; D not certain. Looked up from germline, CDR1 is SNHLY and CDR2 is FYNNEI. The CDR3 sequence is 11 residues long. With 7 bases removed from V and 7 bases from J, the gap between germline ends came to 10 bases. The CDR3 spells CASIVTREAFF. DNA for the CDR3: TGTGCCAGCATAGTTACGCGTGAAGCTTTCTTT.

The V gene is TRBV5-1, the J gene TRBJ2-1; 7 bases agree with TRBD1. In germline, CDR1 is SGHRS, CDR2 YFSETQ. The CDR3 spans 16 residues. J lost 8 bases, V lost 0 bases, and 11 bases had no gene match. CDR3 region: CASSLASRGQGDEQFF. CDR3 bases: TGCGCCAGCAGCTTGGCTAGTAGGGGGCAAGGGGATGAGCAGTTCTTC. Full variable domain (missing parts from reference TRBV5-1 and TRBJ2-1): KAGVTQTPRYLIKTRGQQVTLSCSPISGHRSVSWYQQTPGQGLQFLFEYFSETQRNKGNFPGRFSGRQFSNSRSEMNVSTLELGDSALYLCASSLASRGQGDEQFFGPGTRLTVL.

The genes are TRBV19 and TRBJ2-5; D remains unclear. Deletions cut 4 bases from V and 4 bases from J, with 16 bases between. The CDR3 consists of 15 residues. Germline V lookup: CDR1 LNHDA, CDR2 SQIVND (reference sequence). DNA for the CDR3: TGTGCCAGTAGTAAGGCTAGTTCGGTCCGAGAGACCCAGTACTTC. Encoded protein: CASSKASSVRETQYF.

V gene TRBV2 combines with J gene TRBJ2-4; D is possibly TRBD1 (5 bases). V lost 2 bases to trimming and J lost 0 bases, with 11 bases between them. This CDR3 has 16 residues. In germline, CDR1 is SNHLY, CDR2 FYNNEI. CDR3 bases: TGTGCCAGCAGTGAAAGGGGTCAGCTAGCCAAAAACATTCAGTACTTC. This gives the protein CASSERGQLAKNIQYF.